These 26 T cell receptor beta chains were sequenced from one sample in a study of T cells after posttransplantation cyclophosphamide. Generated by immunoSEQ multiplex PCR, the TCRdb table keeps only in-frame clones and is missing some. The repertoire holds roughly 24,000 clones, with 70% to 90% as singletons. Sampled 1 year posttransplant, controls received myeloablative marrow transplants, methotrexate and a calcineurin inhibitor. Sequenced here: PBMCs, sampled after an allogeneic stem cell transplant with a calcineurin inhibitor and methotrexate. The receptors were sampled from a female patient aged 50 to 65 who received an allogeneic stem cell transplant from an unrelated donor, was CMV-positive, and had chronic GVHD only. A share of the T cells may be of graft donor origin.

This sequence joins TRBV28 and TRBJ2-7; 10 nucleotides agree with TRBD1. Germline trimming cut 7 bases from V and 1 base from J; bases unmatched to any gene: 7. Looked up from germline, CDR1 is MDHEN and CDR2 is SYDVKM. CDR3 length equals 15 residues. CDR3 in amino acids: CASKTGGVNSYEQYF. In DNA form, the CDR3 reads TGTGCCAGCAAGACAGGGGGCGTGAATTCCTACGAGCAGTACTTC.

V gene TRBV5-1 combines with J gene TRBJ2-1, with no clear D. CDR1 and CDR2 from the germline V gene are SGHRS and YFSETQ. The V gene lost 0 bases and the J gene lost 5 bases, with 12 bases spanning the gap. The CDR3 totals 15 residues. CDR3 in DNA: TGCGCCAGCAGCTTGGTGGCATTACAACACAATGAGCAGTTCTTC. Its translation is CASSLVALQHNEQFF.

V usage is TRBV6-5 and J usage is TRBJ2-2, with D possibly TRBD1 on 6 matching bases. The CDR3 is 13 amino acids. With 7 bases removed from V and 1 base from J, the gap between germline ends came to 7 bases. The V gene's germline CDR1 is MNHEY and CDR2 SVGAGI. The CDR3 DNA reads TGTGCCAGCAAGGGACAGAACACCGGGGAGCTGTTTTTT. Translating gives CASKGQNTGELFF.

CDR3 region: CASRPSGNQETQYF. CDR3 in DNA: TGTGCCAGCAGACCCAGCGGGAACCAAGAGACCCAGTACTTC. The chain uses TRBV6-5 and TRBJ2-5, with 7 bases aligning to TRBD2. From germline, CDR1 is MNHEY and CDR2 SVGAGI. CDR3 length: 14 residues. V lost 6 bases to trimming and J lost 0 bases; unmatched junction nucleotides: 4.

V gene TRBV29-1 combines with J gene TRBJ2-5; TRBD1 matches 10 bases. J gave up 2 bases and V 6 bases, and 6 bases lay outside the gene matches. The CDR3 length is 14 residues. Germline V CDR1 and CDR2: SQVTM, ANQGSEA. CDR3 in DNA: TGCAGCGTCCCACCGGACAGGGGGCAAGAGACCCAGTACTTC. Translated, it gives CSVPPDRGQETQYF.

The chain employs TRBV28 and TRBJ2-7; 8 bases fit TRBD1. Trimming at V came to 2 bases and at J to 2 bases, leaving 14 bases not matched to a gene. CDR1 is MDHEN, CDR2 SYDVKM, per germline. The CDR3 runs 18 residues. CDR3 in amino acids: CASSLRGVGAGGAYEQYF. The CDR3, as DNA: TGTGCCAGCAGTTTAAGGGGCGTTGGGGCAGGGGGCGCCTACGAGCAGTACTTC.

The genes are TRBV29-1 and TRBJ2-5; 10 nucleotides line up with TRBD2. Germline-derived CDR1 and CDR2 are SQVTM and ANQGSEA. Germline trimming cut 6 bases from V and 1 base from J; bases unmatched to any gene: 2. The CDR3 has 13 amino acids. The CDR3 DNA sequence: TGCAGCGTCAGGACTAGCGGCCAAGAGACCCAGTACTTC. Translating it yields CSVRTSGQETQYF.

The chain is built from TRBV7-6 and TRBJ1-1, with D perhaps matching TRBD1 (5 bases). V gave up 1 base and J gave up 1 base, with 16 bases separating them. The CDR3 length is 17 residues. The germline CDR1 and CDR2 sequences are SGHVS and FNYEAQ. The CDR3 DNA follows: TGTGCCAGCAGCTTAGTCCCCCTGGCAGGGTCGAACACTGAAGCTTTCTTT. As protein: CASSLVPLAGSNTEAFF.

CDR3 in amino acids: CASSPLPGLGTEAFF. In nucleotides, the CDR3 is TGTGCCAGCTCACCTCTCCCGGGTCTTGGCACTGAAGCTTTCTTT. The chain is built from TRBV18 and TRBJ1-1; D unclear. V gave up 3 bases and J gave up 4 bases, with 15 bases separating them. This CDR3 region has 15 residues. Germline-derived CDR1 and CDR2 are KGHSH and LQKENI.

The chain couples TRBV28 to TRBJ2-1; possibly TRBD2 for D (6 bases). Germline CDR1 is MDHEN and CDR2 is SYDVKM. The length of the CDR3 is 16 residues. Trimming shortened V by 7 bases and J by 0 bases, and 16 bases separated the two germline ends. CDR3 sequence reads: CASTHGGGDSYNEQFF. DNA for the CDR3: TGTGCCAGCACTCACGGCGGCGGGGACTCCTACAATGAGCAGTTCTTC.

The V call is TRBV7-8, the J call TRBJ2-1; unclear D gene. The CDR3 length is 13 residues. Trimming pared 1 base from V and 9 bases from J, leaving 10 bases between. Germline lookup yields CDR1 SGHVS and CDR2 FQNEAQ. CDR3 in amino acids: CASSLGSNGEQFF. The CDR3 bases are TGTGCCAGCAGCTTAGGTAGCAACGGTGAGCAGTTCTTC.

The chain employs TRBV7-3 and TRBJ2-2; 9 bases match TRBD2. The V gene end was trimmed by 4 bases and the J gene end by 2 bases; junction bases not matched to a gene: 2. Germline-derived CDR1 and CDR2 are SGHTA and FQGTGA. CDR3 length: 15 amino acids. The CDR3 reads CASSYGTSNTGELFF. The CDR3 region has the DNA TGTGCCAGCAGCTATGGGACTAGCAACACCGGGGAGCTGTTTTTT. The full variable domain, with the rest looked up from reference TRBV7-3 and TRBJ2-2, is GAGVSQTPSNKVTEKGKYVELRCDPISGHTALYWYRQSLGQGPEFLIYFQGTGAADDSGLPNDRFFAVRPEGSVSTLKIQRTERGDSAVYLCASSYGTSNTGELFFGEGSRLTVL.

The chain employs TRBV7-8 and TRBJ1-2, with D uncertain. With 1 base removed from V and 0 bases from J, the gap between germline ends came to 3 bases. In germline, CDR1 is SGHVS, CDR2 FQNEAQ. This CDR3 has 13 residues. The CDR3 here is CASSLVSNYGYTF. CDR3 nucleotides: TGTGCCAGCAGCTTAGTCTCTAACTATGGCTACACCTTC.

The chain uses TRBV7-2 and TRBJ1-5, with 8 nucleotides matching TRBD1. Unmatched junction bases numbered 18, after V lost 5 bases and J lost 12 bases. CDR3 length: 16 residues. The V gene's germline CDR1 is SGHTA and CDR2 FQGNSA. The CDR3 DNA sequence: TGTGCCAGCAGCGAAGGGGGGCAGGGGGCGGTAATGGGCCAGCATTTT. Translation gives CASSEGGQGAVMGQHF.

This chain links TRBV23-1 with TRBJ1-3, with D possibly TRBD1 on 6 matching bases. TRBV23-1 is known as an ORF, though its function is uncertain. The V gene lost 2 bases and the J gene lost 0 bases, with 11 bases spanning the gap. The length of the CDR3 is 16 residues. In nucleotides, the CDR3 is TGCGCCAGCAGTCAAAGACAGGCCTTCTCTGGAAACACCATATATTTT. Translating gives CASSQRQAFSGNTIYF.

The V and J genes are TRBV9 and TRBJ2-7; D may be TRBD1 (6 bases). Trimming cost V 0 bases and J 10 bases, with 14 bases left between them. Germline CDR1 and CDR2: SGDLS and YYNGEE. The CDR3 consists of 13 residues. CDR3: CASSVAGAPEQYF. The DNA for the CDR3 is TGTGCCAGCAGCGTAGCAGGGGCGCCCGAACAGTACTTC.

The chain joins TRBV7-3 to TRBJ2-1, with a weak D call TRBD2 (6 bases). Deletions cut 2 bases from V and 2 bases from J, with 16 bases between. Looked up from germline, CDR1 is SGHTA and CDR2 is FQGTGA. The CDR3 length is 17 residues. CDR3 sequence reads: CASSLSFGGLAYNEQFF. DNA of the CDR3: TGTGCCAGCAGCTTATCGTTCGGAGGGTTGGCCTACAATGAGCAGTTCTTC. The full variable domain, completed using reference TRBV7-3 and TRBJ2-1, is GAGVSQTPSNKVTEKGKYVELRCDPISGHTALYWYRQSLGQGPEFLIYFQGTGAADDSGLPNDRFFAVRPEGSVSTLKIQRTERGDSAVYLCASSLSFGGLAYNEQFFGPGTRLTVL.

CDR3 amino acids: CASSSIFRGATYEQYF. CDR3 coding DNA: TGTGCCAGCAGTTCGATTTTCCGGGGGGCGACGTACGAGCAGTACTTC. The V gene is TRBV28, the J gene TRBJ2-7; D possibly corresponds to TRBD2 (7 bases). CDR3 length equals 16 residues. Germline V gene sequence: CDR1 MDHEN, CDR2 SYDVKM. The V and J ends lost 4 bases and 4 bases respectively, with 20 bases between them.

The chain carries TRBV2 and TRBJ2-7, with D unclear. With 10 bases removed from V and 5 bases from J, the gap between germline ends came to 9 bases. Germline V gene lookup returns CDR1 SNHLY and CDR2 FYNNEI. The CDR3 consists of 10 residues. The chain's CDR3 is CATISDEQYF. CDR3 DNA: TGTGCCACCATATCGGACGAGCAGTACTTC.

This chain links TRBV28 with TRBJ2-7, with 9 bases that match TRBD2. The CDR3 is 15 residues long. The ends lost 4 bases at V and 4 bases at J; junction bases unmatched: 8. Looked up from germline, CDR1 is MDHEN and CDR2 is SYDVKM. The CDR3 reads CASSWRLAELYEQYF. In nucleotides, the CDR3 is TGTGCCAGCAGTTGGAGACTAGCGGAACTTTACGAGCAGTACTTC.

The chain recombines TRBV27 with TRBJ1-1, with D possibly being TRBD1 (6 bases). V was shortened by 5 bases and J by 10 bases, with 20 bases between the two germline ends. From germline, CDR1 is MNHEY and CDR2 SMNVEV (reference sequence). This CDR3 is 14 amino acids long. DNA for the CDR3: TGTGCCAGCAGTCCGCCCCAGGGGTTTGAAGTAGCTTTCTTT. Residues: CASSPPQGFEVAFF.

The chain couples TRBV9 to TRBJ2-7, with TRBD2 matching 10 bases. The junction had 9 bases not matched to a gene; V was cut back by 4 bases and J by 5 bases. In germline, CDR1 is SGDLS, CDR2 YYNGEE. This CDR3 is 15 amino acids long. CDR3 protein: CASSLSLAGFNEQYF. The CDR3 DNA reads TGTGCCAGCAGCCTCTCACTAGCGGGATTCAACGAGCAGTACTTC.

The genes are TRBV28 and TRBJ1-2; 7 bases map to TRBD1. Germline-derived CDR1 and CDR2 are MDHEN and SYDVKM. The CDR3 is 16 residues long. V was pared by 8 bases and J by 5 bases, with 17 bases of the junction left unmatched. The CDR3 reads CASREQGILGLYGYTF. The DNA of the CDR3 is TGTGCCAGCCGAGAACAGGGGATCTTGGGATTGTATGGCTACACCTTC.

The chain recombines TRBV7-3 with TRBJ2-1, with 14 nucleotides matching TRBD2. The CDR3 contains 15 residues. From germline, CDR1 is SGHTA and CDR2 FQGTGA. V was pared by 4 bases and J by 6 bases, with 2 bases of the junction left unmatched. The CDR3 coding sequence is TGTGCCAGCAGCTCCGGACTAGCGGGAGGCAATGAGCAGTTCTTC. It translates to CASSSGLAGGNEQFF.

The J gene is TRBJ2-5, the V gene TRBV5-1; TRBD2 agrees at 10 bases. There are 17 residues in the CDR3. Germline lookup yields CDR1 SGHRS and CDR2 YFSETQ. The V segment lost 0 bases and the J segment 4 bases; nucleotides outside the gene matches: 9. The CDR3 protein is CASSLAAGTSDTETQYF. In DNA, the CDR3 is TGCGCCAGCAGCTTGGCGGCGGGGACTAGCGATACAGAGACCCAGTACTTC. The entire variable domain, with the rest obtained from reference TRBV5-1 and TRBJ2-5, is as follows: KAGVTQTPRYLIKTRGQQVTLSCSPISGHRSVSWYQQTPGQGLQFLFEYFSETQRNKGNFPGRFSGRQFSNSRSEMNVSTLELGDSALYLCASSLAAGTSDTETQYFGPGTRLLVL.

The chain combines TRBV27 with TRBJ1-4; D is possibly TRBD1 (5 bases). Trimming took off 2 bases at V and 6 bases at J, with 10 bases between the two ends. Germline V CDR1 and CDR2: MNHEY, SMNVEV (reference sequence). This CDR3 region has 14 residues. CDR3 sequence: CASSLGQGYEKLFF. DNA for the CDR3: TGTGCCAGCAGTTTAGGTCAGGGCTATGAAAAACTGTTTTTT.